The sequence of this T cell receptor beta chain was determined in a study of Graves' ophthalmopathy and Graves' hyperthyroidism. Study results and limitations: The blood repertoire also included most expanded thyroid clonotypes above 0.001 frequency.

The diagnosis was founded upon clinical symptoms, serum thyroxine, TRAb, thyroid ultrasound and orbital computed tomography. Germline CDR1 and CDR2: LNHNV and YYDKDF (reference sequence). This CDR3 comprises 16 residues. Trimming left V 3 bases short and J 5 bases short, with 19 bases between. Amplification from RNA transcripts yielded the TCR beta CDR3 regions. HTBI primers were used in a first-round RT-PCR, which preceded a second-round multiplex PCR. TCRdb used MiXCR to reprocess the multiplex PCR reads, holding one entry per CDR3 protein. The sample records 900,000 to 1,200,000 distinct CDR3 sequences, 35% to 40% being singletons. With regard to this clonotype: What it recognizes is unknown.

The clonotype comes from an adult man with Graves' hyperthyroidism. The rearrangement joins TRBV15 to TRBJ2-5; D perhaps matches TRBD2 (6 bases). Sequencing was performed on peripheral blood or thyroid tissue (not recorded which). The CDR3 sequence is CATSSSYQTSSETQYF. The CDR3 DNA is TGTGCCACCAGCAGCTCCTACCAGACTAGTTCGGAGACCCAGTACTTC.